The clone carrying this T cell receptor (beta chain) was seen a handful of times. This specimen belongs to a study of identical twins. TCRdb fed the 5' RACE reads into MiXCR, producing one record per CDR3 protein. The profile covers around 450,000 distinct CDR3 sequences, with 14% appearing a single time and approximately 0.52% taken by the ten largest. Germline V gives CDR1 SQVTM, CDR2 ANQGSEA. The CDR3 length is 17 residues. J gave up 4 bases and V 4 bases, and 15 bases lay outside the gene matches. These sequences were also reported in another study, on yellow fever vaccine responses in identical twins. That report adds: Reportedly, twins showed a vaccine T cell response that looked partly convergent and partly personalized.

The chain has TRBV29-1 and TRBJ2-7; 11 bases line up with TRBD2. Sequencing was performed on CD4+ T cells sorted from blood. This clonotype was obtained from a woman aged 18-29 years in good health. Here the CDR3 DNA reads TGCAGCGTTGGTTACCTGACTAGCGGGAAAGTATCGTACGAGCAGTACTTC. This gives the protein CSVGYLTSGKVSYEQYF.